Listed here are 11 T cell receptor beta chains from one sample, sequenced in a study of follicular helper T cells after annual influenza vaccination. Clones were sequenced by immunoSEQ multiplex PCR, and TCRdb holds only the in-frame ones, with some missing. The sample shows about 9,200 clones, over 70% of them seen only once. The time point is: 2015-2016 season, pre-vaccination. This specimen was CXCR5+ CD38- circulating T follicular helper cells from blood, taken on the day of influenza vaccination. Subset in this sample: circulating Tfh, non-naive CD4+CXCR5+PD-1+ (ICOS+CD38+ or ICOS-CD38-). These receptors all stem from an adult who received the influenza vaccine.

This clone turned up a few times. The rearrangement joins TRBV29-1 to TRBJ2-7, with TRBD1 matching over 8 bases. Germline V lookup: CDR1 SQVTM, CDR2 ANQGSEA. The CDR3 runs to 12 residues. The trim removed 7 bases at V and 3 bases at J, leaving 5 bases unmatched. CDR3 protein: CSGGTGGYEQYF. The DNA for the CDR3 is TGCAGCGGGGGGACAGGTGGCTACGAGCAGTACTTC.

This rearrangement joins TRBV28 to TRBJ2-7, with a weak D call TRBD2 (6 bases). There are 16 residues in the CDR3. The V and J ends lost 1 base and 4 bases respectively, with 17 bases between them. Germline V gene lookup returns CDR1 MDHEN and CDR2 SYDVKM. CDR3 bases: TGTGCCAGCAGTTTATCAGGCGGGGTGGGTCAGTACGAGCAGTACTTC. Translation: CASSLSGGVGQYEQYF. Full variable domain (missing parts from reference TRBV28 and TRBJ2-7): DVKVTQSSRYLVKRTGEKVFLECVQDMDHENMFWYRQDPGLGLRLIYFSYDVKMKEKGDIPEGYSVSREKKERFSLILESASTNQTSMYLCASSLSGGVGQYEQYFGPGTRLTVT.

J is TRBJ2-2 and V is TRBV18; D may be TRBD2 (7 bases). Germline-derived CDR1 and CDR2 are KGHSH and LQKENI. V lost 4 bases, J lost 3 bases, and 15 bases lay in between. CDR3 length: 16 amino acids. CDR3 bases: TGTGCCAGCTCACTGACGGGGGGCGTAGACACCGGGGAGCTGTTTTTT. It codes for CASSLTGGVDTGELFF. Full variable domain (missing parts from reference TRBV18 and TRBJ2-2): NAGVMQNPRHLVRRRGQEARLRCSPMKGHSHVYWYRQLPEEGLKFMVYLQKENIIDESGMPKERFSAEFPKEGPSILRIQQVVRGDSAAYFCASSLTGGVDTGELFFGEGSRLTVL.

The chain has TRBV7-9 and TRBJ1-5; TRBD1 matches 9 bases. The V and J ends lost 7 bases and 2 bases, in that order; junction bases with no gene match: 6. CDR1 SEHNR and CDR2 FQNEAQ come from the germline V gene (reference sequence). This CDR3 has 15 residues. CDR3 bases: TGTGCCAGCACGGGACAGGGTGGCGGCAATCAGCCCCAGCATTTT. Translation: CASTGQGGGNQPQHF.

The genes are TRBV6-1 and TRBJ2-1; 13 bases match TRBD2. The germline CDR1 and CDR2 sequences are MNHNS and SASEGT. Trimming cost V 1 base and J 8 bases; bases outside gene matches: 2. This CDR3 is 15 amino acids long. Here the CDR3 DNA reads TGTGCCAGCAGTGAAGGGACTAGCGGGAGCCATGAGCAGTTCTTC. Amino acids: CASSEGTSGSHEQFF.

This clone was seen a single time. The rearrangement links TRBV30 to TRBJ1-2; D gene uncertain. This CDR3 spans 12 amino acids. Germline CDR1 reads GTSNPN; CDR2 reads SVGIG (reference sequence). V was pared by 4 bases and J by 6 bases, with 12 bases between. The CDR3 DNA follows: TGTGCCTGGAACGTTGGAGGAGATGGCTACACCTTC. It codes for CAWNVGGDGYTF.

This sequence joins TRBV9 and TRBJ1-2; D unclear. Germline CDR1 and CDR2: SGDLS and YYNGEE. The CDR3 totals 15 residues. V lost 0 bases and J lost 3, with 12 bases in between. The CDR3 loop reads CASSVGPEGDYGYTF. The DNA of the CDR3 is TGTGCCAGCAGCGTAGGCCCCGAGGGAGACTATGGCTACACCTTC.

This chain connects TRBV18 to TRBJ1-5, with a tentative D call TRBD1 (5 bases). In germline, CDR1 is KGHSH, CDR2 LQKENI. V was cut by 3 bases and J by 9 bases, with 15 bases left in between. The CDR3 is 14 residues long. The CDR3 sequence is CASSPGQGIRPQHF. The CDR3 bases are TGTGCCAGCTCACCCGGGCAGGGTATTAGGCCCCAGCATTTT.

This clone was seen once. The chain has TRBV27 and TRBJ2-1; 7 nucleotides match TRBD2. Germline values: CDR1 MNHEY, CDR2 SMNVEV (reference sequence). The trim removed 6 bases at V and 10 bases at J, leaving 15 bases unmatched. This CDR3 has 15 residues. CDR3 amino acids: CASSPRRAGTTEQFF. In DNA, the CDR3 is TGTGCCAGCAGCCCCCGCCGAGCGGGGACGACCGAGCAGTTCTTC.

J is TRBJ2-7 and V is TRBV18; D possibly corresponds to TRBD2 (5 bases). This CDR3 is built from 14 residues. V lost 3 bases to trimming and J lost 7 bases, with 16 bases between them. The V gene's germline CDR1 is KGHSH and CDR2 LQKENI. CDR3 loop: CASSPAAPPGEQYF. The CDR3 DNA is TGTGCCAGCTCACCCGCGGCCCCACCGGGGGAGCAGTACTTC.

V usage is TRBV28 and J usage is TRBJ1-2; the D is unclear. V was shortened by 3 bases and J by 2 bases, with 10 bases between the two germline ends. Germline assignment: CDR1 MDHEN and CDR2 SYDVKM. The CDR3 runs to 14 residues. CDR3 protein: CASSFGYSNYGYTF. CDR3 bases: TGTGCCAGCAGTTTTGGTTATTCCAACTATGGCTACACCTTC.